Shown below are 25 T cell receptor beta chains from a single sample sequenced in a study of OX40 agonist ivuxolimab in advanced cancers. Some clones are missing from TCRdb's copy, which holds only in-frame ones; the method was immunoSEQ multiplex PCR. This table has 70,000 to 85,000 clones, approximately 95% appearing once. The input for sequencing was CD4+ or CD8+ T cells sorted from blood, taken in a trial of the OX40 agonist ivuxolimab. The source is an adult with an advanced solid tumor such as melanoma, head and neck, liver or kidney cancer.

The chain recombines TRBV27 with TRBJ2-2; 7 bases line up with TRBD2. J lost 5 bases, V lost 4 bases, and 4 bases had no gene match. The CDR3 totals 14 residues. The germline gives CDR1 MNHEY, CDR2 SMNVEV (reference sequence). This CDR3 reads CASSSELATGELFF. DNA for the CDR3: TGTGCCAGCAGTTCTGAACTAGCGACCGGGGAGCTGTTTTTT.

V usage is TRBV27 and J usage is TRBJ2-7; unclear D gene. Germline CDR1 MNHEY, CDR2 SMNVEV (reference sequence). V was trimmed by 5 bases and J by 0 bases, leaving 5 bases between them. The CDR3 loop spans 12 amino acids. For the CDR3, the DNA is TGTGCCAGCAGTCCCAACTCCTACGAGCAGTACTTC. Amino acids: CASSPNSYEQYF.

The V and J genes are TRBV5-1 and TRBJ1-5, with 8 positions matching TRBD1. Germline CDR1 and CDR2: SGHRS and YFSETQ. Trimming removed 4 bases from V and 5 bases from J; junction bases left unmatched: 5. The CDR3 is 14 amino acids. CDR3 loop: CASSPGQGDQPQHF. The DNA of the CDR3 is TGCGCCAGCAGCCCCGGACAGGGTGATCAGCCCCAGCATTTT. Filled out from reference TRBV5-1 and TRBJ1-5, the complete variable domain reads KAGVTQTPRYLIKTRGQQVTLSCSPISGHRSVSWYQQTPGQGLQFLFEYFSETQRNKGNFPGRFSGRQFSNSRSEMNVSTLELGDSALYLCASSPGQGDQPQHFGDGTRLSIL.

This sequence joins TRBV9 and TRBJ2-4; D unclear. From germline, CDR1 is SGDLS and CDR2 YYNGEE. CDR3 length equals 13 residues. Trimming stripped 3 bases from V and 3 bases from J, with 7 bases between. This chain's CDR3 is CASSGGGKNIQYF. The CDR3, as DNA: TGTGCCAGCAGCGGTGGCGGCAAAAACATTCAGTACTTC.

Written as DNA, the CDR3 is TGTGCCAGCAGCGCAGTGGGGGGTTCTGGAAACACCATATATTTT. It translates to CASSAVGGSGNTIYF. The chain has TRBV13 and TRBJ1-3, with D perhaps matching TRBD1 (5 bases). V was cut by 5 bases and J by 1 base, with 12 bases left in between. CDR1 and CDR2 (germline): PRHDT, FYEKMQ (reference sequence). The CDR3 spans 15 residues. The full variable domain, completed using reference TRBV13 and TRBJ1-3, is AAGVIQSPRHLIKEKRETATLKCYPIPRHDTVYWYQQGPGQDPQFLISFYEKMQSDKGSIPDRFSAQQFSDYHSELNMSSLELGDSALYFCASSAVGGSGNTIYFGEGSWLTVV.

The J gene is TRBJ1-6, the V gene TRBV7-2; D not certain. Per the germline V gene, CDR1 is SGHTA and CDR2 is FQGNSA. Between the trimmed V and J ends, which lost 6 bases and 5 bases, there was a span of 14 bases. The CDR3 is 15 residues long. The CDR3, as DNA: TGTGCCAGCAGAGGGAGGGAGTTGAATAATTCACCCCTCCACTTT. Its translation: CASRGRELNNSPLHF.

The genes are TRBV9 and TRBJ1-2; a weak D match, TRBD1 (6 bases). Germline V gene lookup returns CDR1 SGDLS and CDR2 YYNGEE. Trimming took 6 bases from V and 4 from J, leaving 16 bases between them. The CDR3 is 14 amino acids. The CDR3 DNA reads TGTGCCAGCACCGTGGGGGGGGGCACCTATGGCTACACCTTC. Translation gives CASTVGGGTYGYTF.

The gene calls are TRBV7-9 and TRBJ2-7; D may be TRBD1 (5 bases). The V end lost 4 bases, the J end lost 6 bases, and 13 bases lay between the germline ends. The CDR3 consists of 13 residues. CDR1 is SEHNR and CDR2 is FQNEAQ in the germline V gene (reference sequence). The CDR3: CASSYLTGFEQYF. CDR3 sequence (DNA): TGTGCCAGCAGCTACCTAACAGGTTTCGAGCAGTACTTC.

The J gene is TRBJ2-2, the V gene TRBV19; D is perhaps TRBD2 (6 bases). The CDR3 is 12 residues long. The V gene lost 8 bases and the J gene lost 6 bases, with 10 bases spanning the gap. Per the germline V gene, CDR1 is LNHDA and CDR2 is SQIVND (reference sequence). The CDR3 coding sequence is TGTGCCAGTGGGGGGAGGTCCGGGGAGCTGTTTTTT. Translation gives CASGGRSGELFF.

The chain combines TRBV12-5 with TRBJ2-2; tentative D call: TRBD1 (6 bases). Germline V gene lookup returns CDR1 LGHNT and CDR2 FRNRAP. V was shortened by 1 base and J by 6 bases, with 15 bases between the two germline ends. The length of the CDR3 is 16 residues. CDR3 coding DNA: TGTGCTAGTGGTTTGGCCCCCCTCAAGGGGGCCGGGGAGCTGTTTTTT. It translates to CASGLAPLKGAGELFF.

V and J are TRBV9 and TRBJ2-5, with TRBD2 matching 12 bases. Trimming took 3 bases from V and 5 from J; bases not matched to a gene: 8. The CDR3 spans 16 residues. CDR1 and CDR2 (germline): SGDLS, YYNGEE. CDR3 bases: TGTGCCAGCAGCGATTCGACTAGCGGGAGTGCGGAGACCCAGTACTTC. Protein: CASSDSTSGSAETQYF.

Only one count was recorded for this clone. The chain joins TRBV5-6 to TRBJ2-2; maybe TRBD1 (5 bases). CDR1 SGHDT and CDR2 YYEEEE come from the germline V gene. The V gene lost 7 bases and the J gene lost 7 bases, with 17 bases spanning the gap. The CDR3 has 14 residues. The DNA for the CDR3 is TGTGCCAGCTGTCCCGGGCCAAGGGGCGGGGAGCTGTTTTTT. Protein: CASCPGPRGGELFF. The whole variable domain, filled in from reference TRBV5-6 and TRBJ2-2, reads DAGVTQSPTHLIKTRGQQVTLRCSPKSGHDTVSWYQQALGQGPQFIFQYYEEEERQRGNFPDRFSGHQFPNYSSELNVNALLLGDSALYLCASCPGPRGGELFFGEGSRLTVL.

This rearrangement joins TRBV27 to TRBJ2-7; 9 bases match TRBD2. With V trimmed by 5 bases and J by 5 bases, 13 bases remained unmatched. The CDR3 covers 16 residues. Germline V gene lookup returns CDR1 MNHEY and CDR2 SMNVEV (reference sequence). CDR3 nucleotide sequence: TGTGCCAGCAGTCCCCTGACTAGCGGACCACTCCACGAGCAGTACTTC. Its translation: CASSPLTSGPLHEQYF.

The rearrangement joins TRBV13 to TRBJ1-1; tentatively, D is TRBD1 (5 bases). The length of the CDR3 is 14 residues. Germline CDR1 PRHDT, CDR2 FYEKMQ (reference sequence). V was clipped by 5 bases and J by 5 bases, with 15 bases between them. CDR3 protein: CASSLRVRGTEAFF. The CDR3 DNA sequence: TGTGCCAGCAGCCTGAGGGTTAGGGGAACTGAAGCTTTCTTT.

CDR3 coding DNA: TGTGCCAGCAGTTTACCTTACGAGCAGTACTTC. Amino acid sequence: CASSLPYEQYF. This sequence joins TRBV27 and TRBJ2-7; D is undetermined. The CDR3 consists of 11 residues. Deletions cut 2 bases from V and 4 bases from J, with 3 bases between. From germline, CDR1 is MNHEY and CDR2 SMNVEV (reference sequence).

This rearrangement joins TRBV5-6 to TRBJ2-7; D gene uncertain. Germline CDR1 reads SGHDT; CDR2 reads YYEEEE. CDR3 length: 14 amino acids. V gave up 0 bases and J gave up 4 bases, with 11 bases separating them. Written as DNA, the CDR3 is TGTGCCAGCAGCTTGGGTTCAGTAGTGTACGAGCAGTACTTC. Its protein is CASSLGSVVYEQYF.

The chain uses TRBV5-6 and TRBJ2-5; D gene unclear. CDR3 size: 14 residues. Germline V CDR1 and CDR2: SGHDT, YYEEEE. Between the trimmed V and J ends, which lost 4 bases and 0 bases, there was a span of 10 bases. CDR3 amino acids: CASSPDLYQETQYF. The CDR3 nucleotides are TGTGCCAGCAGCCCCGACCTGTACCAAGAGACCCAGTACTTC.

This chain connects TRBV5-1 to TRBJ1-2; D possibly corresponds to TRBD1 (6 bases). V was cut by 0 bases and J by 4 bases, with 10 bases left in between. Germline CDR1 is SGHRS and CDR2 is YFSETQ. The CDR3 spans 14 residues. CDR3 region: CASSLDRDGYGYTF. CDR3 DNA: TGCGCCAGCAGCTTGGACAGGGACGGCTATGGCTACACCTTC.

This sequence joins TRBV13 and TRBJ2-2; 7 nucleotides line up with TRBD1. The V segment lost 5 bases and the J segment 1 base; nucleotides outside the gene matches: 4. Germline V gene data show CDR1 as PRHDT and CDR2 as FYEKMQ (reference sequence). The CDR3 loop spans 15 amino acids. The CDR3 bases are TGTGCCAGCAGCGGACAGGACAGGAACACCGGGGAGCTGTTTTTT. It encodes CASSGQDRNTGELFF.

The V and J genes are TRBV7-9 and TRBJ1-1; D gene ambiguous. The CDR3 is made up of 14 amino acids. The germline V and J ends were trimmed by 0 bases and 6 bases, with 11 bases remaining between them. Germline CDR1 reads SEHNR; CDR2 reads FQNEAQ (reference sequence). The CDR3 reads CASSLAVTYAEAFF. DNA of the CDR3: TGTGCCAGCAGCTTAGCCGTTACGTACGCTGAAGCTTTCTTT.

This clone was detected once. V and J are TRBV30 and TRBJ1-6; tentatively, D is TRBD1 (6 bases). The V end lost 3 bases, the J end lost 3 bases, and 15 bases lay between the germline ends. The CDR3 loop spans 16 amino acids. The germline gives CDR1 GTSNPN, CDR2 SVGIG (reference sequence). The CDR3 DNA is TGTGCCTGGAGGGTAGACAGGAAGCACTATAATTCACCCCTCCACTTT. Translating gives CAWRVDRKHYNSPLHF.

V gene TRBV7-2 combines with J gene TRBJ2-7, with 11 bases identical to TRBD2. The germline V gene has CDR1 SGHTA and CDR2 FQGNSA. The CDR3 runs 17 residues. The V gene end was trimmed by 5 bases and the J gene end by 1 base; junction bases not matched to a gene: 10. CDR3 in amino acids: CASSPRTSGLRSYEQYF. The CDR3, as DNA: TGTGCCAGCAGCCCGAGGACTAGCGGGCTGCGATCCTACGAGCAGTACTTC.

J is TRBJ2-7 and V is TRBV11-2; a possible D gene is TRBD2 (5 bases). The V end lost 7 bases, the J end lost 0 bases, and 16 bases lay between the germline ends. CDR1 SGHAT and CDR2 FQNNGV come from the germline V gene. The CDR3 extends over 15 amino acids. CDR3 protein: CASTQVGLASYEQYF. The CDR3 DNA reads TGTGCCAGCACTCAAGTAGGGCTAGCCTCCTACGAGCAGTACTTC.

The V gene is TRBV7-9, the J gene TRBJ2-7; D possibly uses TRBD1 or TRBD2 (5 bases each). The CDR3 has 16 residues. Trimming pared 5 bases from V and 2 bases from J, leaving 19 bases between. Germline values: CDR1 SEHNR, CDR2 FQNEAQ (reference sequence). Here the CDR3 reads CASSPPSGTAAYEQYF. The CDR3 bases are TGTGCCAGCAGCCCCCCTTCCGGGACCGCAGCCTACGAGCAGTACTTC.

This chain uses TRBV7-3 with TRBJ2-2; D is perhaps TRBD2 (6 bases). Germline lookup yields CDR1 SGHTA and CDR2 FQGTGA. The CDR3 contains 20 residues. Trimming pared 2 bases from V and 0 bases from J, leaving 22 bases between. CDR3 protein: CASSLHAGTEIPANTGELFF. CDR3 DNA: TGTGCCAGCAGCTTACATGCCGGGACTGAAATTCCTGCGAACACCGGGGAGCTGTTTTTT.